This T cell receptor beta chain was observed in a study of CD8+CD57+ T cells in acquired aplastic anemia (dated by TCRdb to 2016 to 2018). Broadly, across the study: Extracted DNA from sorted CD4+ and CD8+ cells averaged approximately 3 ug, ranging from about 0.18 to 27.4 ug. CD8+CD57+ expansion was defined as a frequency above the mean frequency observed in healthy subjects. On the study overall, not on this receptor specifically: Between patients and healthy controls, no significant difference in CD8+ Simpson's diversity was found (P=0.060). Although 25 to 30 CD8+ CDR3 sequences were shared by patients and controls, these sequences appeared highly expressed in patients and within the immunodominant clones of patients.

Profiling of TCR beta VDJ combinations and CDR3 sequences used genomic DNA as the template. An Illumina HiSeq 2000 was used for TCR repertoire sequencing. Per the source publication's procedure: Repertoire assessment relied on Simpson's diversity index, CDR3 size and DJ length profiles, and TRBV/TRBJ rearrangement plots. The immunodominant clone was defined as the most abundant DNA sequence in deep sequencing data. CDR3 amino acid sequences were checked for sharing between subjects and were compared against published repertoires and the VDJdb database. Using fastp at Q25 and MiXCR, TCRdb reprocessed the public reads and kept productive beta chains. Identical CDR3 protein sequences are pooled into one entry, listed with their most common genes and DNA. The V and J calls shown here were made by TCRdb, not taken from the authors' results. In this sample the table shows approximately 150,000 distinct CDR3 sequences, over 70% of which occur a single time. Together, the top ten hold approximately 42% of the sample.

Patients chosen for sequencing had shown expansion of CD8+CD57+ cells by flow cytometry. Severe acquired aplastic anemia was diagnosed in all patients according to International Study of Aplastic Anemia and Agranulocytosis and Camitta criteria. At the time blood was sampled, none of the patients had received any therapy. TCR repertoires of sorted CD4+ and CD8+ blood T cells from severe aplastic anemia patients and healthy subjects were deep-sequenced in the study. In the USA, patient enrollment took place under clinicaltrials.gov protocols 00001620, 01623167, 00001397, 00071045, 00081523 and 00961064. Ficoll-Paque density gradient centrifugation was used to isolate peripheral blood mononuclear cells. Before DNA extraction, CD4+ and CD8+ T cells were sorted with FACS or magnetic beads. CDR1 ENHRY and CDR2 SYGVKD are derived from the germline V gene. The CDR3 holds 15 amino acids from the cysteine to the phenylalanine. Of all the DNA, just the CDR3 is kept, 45 bases in frame from base 1. V is trimmed back by 5 bases and J by 4 bases, and the junction contains 7 bases that no gene match accounts for.

For this clonotype: The antigen this receptor binds is unknown. Within one base of it there is no much larger clone, and no base qualities were kept.

This sequence originates from a human donor with aplastic anemia. What was sequenced was sorted CD4+, CD8+, or CD8+CD57+ T cells (not recorded which) from PBMCs. The chain couples TRBV10-3 to TRBJ2-3, and 9 junctional nucleotides match TRBD2. The bases read TGTGCCATCAGTCCCGGGACTAGCAGCGCAGATACGCAGTATTTT. Its product reads: CAISPGTSSADTQYF.